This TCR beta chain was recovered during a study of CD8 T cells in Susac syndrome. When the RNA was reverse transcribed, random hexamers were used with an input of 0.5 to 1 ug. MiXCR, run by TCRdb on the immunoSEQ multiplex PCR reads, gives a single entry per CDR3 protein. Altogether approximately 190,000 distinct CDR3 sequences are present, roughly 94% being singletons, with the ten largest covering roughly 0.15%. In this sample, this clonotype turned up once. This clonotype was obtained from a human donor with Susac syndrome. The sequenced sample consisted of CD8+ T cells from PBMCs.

DNA for the CDR3: TGTGCCAGCTCACCACCCGTCGGAGGGCTCGAGCAGTACTTC. Its translation: CASSPPVGGLEQYF. The V gene is TRBV18, the J gene TRBJ2-7, with D maybe TRBD2 (6 bases). The CDR3 totals 14 residues. CDR1 and CDR2 from the germline V gene are KGHSH and LQKENI. Trimming took off 0 bases at V and 6 bases at J, with 12 bases between the two ends.